This TCR beta chain emerged from a study of T cell repertoires in cytomegalovirus infection. For the study at large: HLA-C-restricted CMV epitopes, recently identified, and well-studied HLA-B-restricted ones were used by the study. Matching HLA type, along with CMV infection, was indicated by public TCR beta signatures. Study results and limitations: Dominant in the ex vivo response were TCR beta clonotypes restricted by HLA-C and specific for CMV. Summed public TCR beta family frequency identified CMV carriers bearing the relevant HLA.

With 4 bases removed from V and 7 bases from J, the gap between germline ends came to 11 bases. Germline-derived CDR1 and CDR2 are DFQATT and SNEGSKA (reference sequence). The CDR3 runs 12 residues. In its sample, this clonotype was seen a few times. Its target is unknown. TCRdb re-analysed the reads in MiXCR, keeping a single row per CDR3 protein. The data contain 300,000 to 400,000 distinct CDR3 sequences, about 27% of them singletons. V and J are TRBV20-1 and TRBJ1-5; D gene uncertain. The sample in question was cultured PBMCs, obtained from culture after CMV antigen stimulation. This receptor was obtained from a human donor in good health (CMV status not recorded). Some clones in this sample may be carry-over from other donors' samples. CDR3 loop: CSATSSGQPQHF. DNA for the CDR3: TGCAGTGCTACCTCGAGCGGACAGCCCCAGCATTTT.